These 10 T cell receptor beta chains came from one sample sequenced in a study of T cell repertoires in cytomegalovirus infection. TCRdb redid the calling of the reads with MiXCR, one entry per CDR3 protein. The repertoire has just over 300,000 distinct CDR3 sequences, 15% to 20% of them found once; the top ten carry approximately 12%. The sequencing input was PBMCs. The receptors come from a human donor in good health (CMV status not recorded). Some clones in this sample may be carry-over from other donors' samples.

The rearrangement uses TRBV6-6 and TRBJ1-4, with 9 bases fitting TRBD1. The V and J ends lost 6 bases and 7 bases, in that order; junction bases with no gene match: 6. The CDR3 covers 14 residues. Germline-derived CDR1 and CDR2 are MNHNY and SVGAGI (reference sequence). The CDR3 here is CASRTTGGSEKLFF. The CDR3 DNA sequence: TGTGCCAGCAGAACGACAGGGGGGAGTGAAAAACTGTTTTTT.

The chain couples TRBV5-4 to TRBJ2-7; tentatively, D is TRBD1 or TRBD2 (5 bases each). Germline lookup yields CDR1 SGHNT and CDR2 YYREEE (reference sequence). V lost 6 bases and J 6 bases, leaving 16 bases between the germline ends. The CDR3 is 13 amino acids. CDR3 protein: CASMRWGSGEQYF. DNA for the CDR3: TGTGCCAGCATGAGATGGGGGTCTGGCGAGCAGTACTTC.

This clonotype was seen more than once but under ten times. The rearrangement joins TRBV20-1 to TRBJ2-5; D not resolved. Germline V gene data show CDR1 as DFQATT and CDR2 as SNEGSKA (reference sequence). The CDR3 length is 12 residues. Deletions cut 5 bases from V and 3 bases from J, with 10 bases between. CDR3: CSAYEMEETQYF. Here the CDR3 DNA reads TGCAGTGCTTACGAGATGGAAGAGACCCAGTACTTC.

The chain employs TRBV2 and TRBJ1-2; D possibly corresponds to TRBD1 (5 bases). CDR1 is SNHLY, CDR2 FYNNEI, per germline. This CDR3 has 13 residues. V was trimmed by 3 bases and J by 7 bases, leaving 12 bases between them. The CDR3: CASSDEEGAGYTF. In nucleotides, the CDR3 is TGTGCCAGCAGTGACGAGGAAGGGGCTGGCTACACCTTC.

This clonotype was observed at least ten times. V and J are TRBV7-2 and TRBJ2-7; no reliable D call. The germline V and J ends were trimmed by 2 bases and 2 bases, with 7 bases remaining between them. Germline loops: CDR1 SGHTA, CDR2 FQGNSA. There are 13 residues in the CDR3. The chain's CDR3 is CASSLYQTYEQYF. The CDR3 region has the DNA TGTGCCAGCAGCTTATACCAGACCTACGAGCAGTACTTC.

This clonotype has only a few counts. The chain carries TRBV7-9 and TRBJ1-5; TRBD1 matches at 7 bases. The CDR3 is made up of 14 amino acids. Germline assignment: CDR1 SEHNR and CDR2 FQNEAQ (reference sequence). The trim removed 5 bases at V and 4 bases at J, leaving 5 bases unmatched. The chain's CDR3 is CASSDGTANQPQHF. For the CDR3, the DNA is TGTGCCAGCAGCGATGGGACAGCAAATCAGCCCCAGCATTTT. Based on the CDR3 plus reference TRBV7-9 and TRBJ1-5, the full variable domain is DTGVSQNPRHKITKRGQNVTFRCDPISEHNRLYWYRQTLGQGPEFLTYFQNEAQLEKSRLLSDRFSAERPKGSFSTLEIQRTEQGDSAMYLCASSDGTANQPQHFGDGTRLSIL.

In its sample, this clonotype was seen many times. V is TRBV7-2 and J is TRBJ2-3, with D possibly TRBD2 on 5 matching bases. Trimming took off 2 bases at V and 2 bases at J, with 14 bases between the two ends. Germline V gene data show CDR1 as SGHTA and CDR2 as FQGNSA. This CDR3 has 16 amino acids. The CDR3 DNA reads as TGTGCCAGCAGCTTATTGATAGTCGGGAACACAGATACGCAGTATTTT. It translates to CASSLLIVGNTDTQYF. Filled out from reference TRBV7-2 and TRBJ2-3, the complete variable domain reads GAGVSQSPSNKVTEKGKDVELRCDPISGHTALYWYRQSLGQGLEFLIYFQGNSAPDKSGLPSDRFSAERTGGSVSTLTIQRTQQEDSAVYLCASSLLIVGNTDTQYFGPGTRLTVL.

This clonotype turned up a few times. V and J are TRBV25-1 and TRBJ2-1; 7 nucleotides line up with TRBD1. The CDR3 runs to 13 residues. The V gene end was trimmed by 7 bases and the J gene end by 8 bases; junction bases not matched to a gene: 8. CDR1 MGHDK and CDR2 SYGVNS come from the germline V gene. The CDR3 coding sequence is TGTGCCAGCATGGCAGGGGGTAGGGATGAGCAGTTCTTC. It encodes CASMAGGRDEQFF.

In this sample, this clonotype turned up a few times. As DNA, the CDR3 is TGTGCCAGCACCCGGGGGGACACCGCCAATCAGCCCCAGCATTTT. Protein sequence: CASTRGDTANQPQHF. The V call is TRBV5-5, the J call TRBJ1-5; D possibly corresponds to TRBD1 (6 bases). The CDR3 extends over 15 amino acids. Looked up from germline, CDR1 is SGHKS and CDR2 is YYEKEE (reference sequence). Trimming took 6 bases from V and 3 from J, leaving 16 bases between them.

This clonotype occurred a few times. The chain has TRBV3-1 and TRBJ2-5, with D possibly matching TRBD2 (6 bases). CDR1 LGHDT and CDR2 YNNKEL come from the germline V gene (reference sequence). The CDR3 consists of 16 residues. Between the trimmed V and J ends, which lost 3 bases and 1 base, there was a span of 15 bases. CDR3 DNA sequence: TGTGCCAGCAGCCAGATCCATAGCGGCGGCCAAGAGACCCAGTACTTC. It translates to CASSQIHSGGQETQYF.